The rows below give T cell receptor beta chains drawn from one sample of a study of shared clonotypes between healthy human individuals. Measured with immunoSEQ multiplex PCR; TCRdb has only the in-frame clones, and not every one. The sample has about 680,000 clones, under 95% seen once. What was sequenced was naive CD8+ T cells sorted from blood. The receptor set was obtained from a man aged 25 to 40 in good health. CDR3s include the opening cysteine and the closing phenylalanine or tryptophan. The order of the fields is J gene, CDR3 length, D gene, clone size, V gene, CDR3 protein, CDR3 DNA. A D gene is named only where the DNA matches it firmly. Not every row has a clone size; where given, it reads once, few, many or a size class.

>TRBJ2-7|18|TRBD2|NA|TRBV28
CASSFLGLAGDNPMEQYF
TGTGCCAGCAGTTTTTTGGGACTAGCGGGGGACAACCCCATGGAGCAGTACTTC
>TRBJ2-1|13|NA|NA|TRBV5-1
CASSLGPYNEQFF
TGCGCCAGCAGCTTAGGCCCCTACAATGAGCAGTTCTTC
>TRBJ1-5|16|NA|NA|TRBV19
CASSATWAASNQPQHF
TGTGCCAGTAGCGCCACGTGGGCAGCTAGCAATCAGCCCCAGCATTTT
>TRBJ1-5|14|NA|NA|TRBV19
CASRIGGGNQPQHF
TGTGCCAGTAGAATTGGAGGCGGAAATCAGCCCCAGCATTTT
>TRBJ1-4|15|NA|NA|TRBV6-6
CASSSRTLGVEKLFF
TGTGCCAGCAGTTCCCGGACCCTTGGTGTTGAAAAACTGTTTTTT
>TRBJ2-7|15|NA|NA|TRBV5-6
CASSFAPDLSYEQYF
TGTGCCAGCAGCTTTGCCCCCGACCTAAGTTACGAGCAGTACTTC
>TRBJ1-1|13|NA|NA|TRBV14
CASSPPGNTEAFF
TGTGCCAGCAGCCCACCAGGGAACACTGAAGCTTTCTTT
>TRBJ2-1|13|NA|NA|TRBV27
CASSLSLGPEQFF
TGTGCCAGCAGTTTATCACTGGGCCCTGAGCAGTTCTTC
>TRBJ2-7|15|TRBD1|once|TRBV7-9
CASSLRGQGLYEQYF
TGTGCCAGCAGCCTCCGAGGACAGGGCCTCTACGAGCAGTACTTC
>TRBJ2-1|12|NA|NA|TRBV5-4
CAIRTSRNEQFF
TGTGCCATTAGGACCTCCCGGAATGAGCAGTTCTTC